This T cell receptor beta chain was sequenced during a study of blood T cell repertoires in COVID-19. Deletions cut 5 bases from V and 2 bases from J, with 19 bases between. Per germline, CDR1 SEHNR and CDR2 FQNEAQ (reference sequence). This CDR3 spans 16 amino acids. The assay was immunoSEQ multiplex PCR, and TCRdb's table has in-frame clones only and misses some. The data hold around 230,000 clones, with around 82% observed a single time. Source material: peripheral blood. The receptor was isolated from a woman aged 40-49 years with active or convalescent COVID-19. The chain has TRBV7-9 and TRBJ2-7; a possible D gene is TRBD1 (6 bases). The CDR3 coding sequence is TGTGCCAGCAGCCGCCCCACCGGACAGCGACCCTACGAGCAGTACTTC. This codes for CASSRPTGQRPYEQYF.